These 15 T cell receptor beta chains originate from one sample sequenced in a study of blood T cell repertoires in COVID-19. TCRdb's table, derived via immunoSEQ multiplex PCR, lists solely in-frame clones and lacks some. The sample records about 140,000 clones, approximately 88% being singletons. The sample comprised peripheral blood. The receptors here all came from a man aged 55 to 70 with active or convalescent COVID-19.

The chain combines TRBV7-2 with TRBJ2-7; TRBD1 agrees at 8 bases. This CDR3 region has 16 residues. The V segment lost 0 bases and the J segment 2 bases; nucleotides outside the gene matches: 6. CDR1 and CDR2 (germline): SGHTA, FQGNSA. The CDR3 region has the DNA TGTGCCAGCAGCTTAGCCACGCAGGGGGCTACCTACGAGCAGTACTTC. Protein sequence: CASSLATQGATYEQYF.

The chain has TRBV6-2 or TRBV6-3 and TRBJ1-2, with 9 bases aligning to TRBD1. CDR1 is MNHEY, CDR2 SVGEGT, per germline. V was clipped by 4 bases and J by 8 bases; unmatched bases: 11. The length of the CDR3 is 15 residues. The CDR3 is CASSWSIQGARGYTF. The CDR3 DNA is TGTGCCAGCAGTTGGTCAATACAGGGGGCGCGCGGCTACACCTTC.

This chain uses TRBV3-1 (or the pseudogene TRBV3-2) with TRBJ2-3; D might be TRBD2 (5 bases). The V end was cut by 0 bases, the J end by 3 bases, with 7 bases between. CDR3 length: 14 amino acids. Per the germline V gene, CDR1 is LGHDT and CDR2 is YNNKEL (reference sequence). DNA for the CDR3: TGTGCCAGCAGCCAAGAGGTAGCGACAGATACGCAGTATTTT. Protein: CASSQEVATDTQYF.

The chain has TRBV5-8 and TRBJ1-2, with 7 bases lining up with TRBD1. The germline CDR1 and CDR2 sequences are SGHTS and YDEGEE. This CDR3 is built from 16 residues. J was trimmed by 5 bases and V by 0 bases; bases with no gene match: 10. CDR3 sequence: CASSLAPDRANYGYTF. For the CDR3, the DNA is TGTGCCAGCAGCTTGGCCCCAGACAGGGCGAATTATGGCTACACCTTC.

This clone appeared once. The chain links TRBV6-5 to TRBJ1-6, with D possibly TRBD1 on 6 matching bases. This CDR3 has 13 residues. Deletions cut 6 bases from V and 10 bases from J, with 13 bases between. Germline V gene sequence: CDR1 MNHEY, CDR2 SVGAGI. CDR3 residues: CASRVKRGSPLHF. CDR3 DNA: TGTGCCAGCAGGGTCAAAAGGGGGTCACCCCTCCACTTT.

The chain carries TRBV7-8 and TRBJ2-5; 8 bases agree with TRBD2. V trimming: 6 bases; J trimming: 2 bases; junction bases outside the gene matches: 8. Per the germline V gene, CDR1 is SGHVS and CDR2 is FQNEAQ. The CDR3 spans 15 residues. The DNA of the CDR3 is TGTGCCAGCAGTAAGTCGGGAGGGCGACAAGAGACCCAGTACTTC. This codes for CASSKSGGRQETQYF.

CDR3 protein: CASSSGAATNEKLFF. As DNA, the CDR3 is TGTGCCAGCTCATCTGGGGCAGCAACTAATGAAAAACTGTTTTTT. The chain employs TRBV18 and TRBJ1-4, with TRBD1 as a possible D gene (5 bases). V shed 5 bases and J shed 0 bases, with 10 bases lying between them. The CDR3 consists of 15 residues. The germline CDR1 and CDR2 sequences are KGHSH and LQKENI.

V usage is TRBV3-1 (or the pseudogene TRBV3-2) and J usage is TRBJ2-5, with a tentative D call TRBD1 (5 bases). V dropped 1 base and J dropped 9 bases, with 12 bases sitting between them. The length of the CDR3 is 13 residues. Germline assignment: CDR1 LGHDT and CDR2 YNNKEL (reference sequence). CDR3 DNA: TGTGCCAGCAGCCAAGGACTGCAGGGTGCCCAGTACTTC. Translated, it gives CASSQGLQGAQYF.

The chain joins TRBV24-1 to TRBJ1-1; D is possibly TRBD1 (6 bases). Germline assignment: CDR1 KGHDR and CDR2 SFDVKD. The germline V and J ends were trimmed by 2 bases and 1 base, with 13 bases remaining between them. This CDR3 region has 16 residues. The CDR3: CATSDSHRGRNTEAFF. CDR3 DNA sequence: TGTGCCACCAGTGATTCCCATAGGGGGAGGAACACTGAAGCTTTCTTT.

This clone has only a few counts. The chain recombines TRBV19 with TRBJ1-3, with 7 bases matching TRBD1. Per the germline V gene, CDR1 is LNHDA and CDR2 is SQIVND (reference sequence). After removal of 9 bases from V and 4 bases from J, the junction contained 12 bases not matched to a gene. This CDR3 region has 15 residues. The CDR3 sequence: CASRPAGTAGNTIYF. In nucleotides, the CDR3 is TGTGCCAGCAGACCAGCCGGGACAGCCGGAAACACCATATATTTT.

This clone came up once. The chain recombines TRBV6-5 with TRBJ1-3, with 7 bases identical to TRBD1. CDR1 is MNHEY and CDR2 is SVGAGI in the germline V gene. J lost 2 bases, V lost 6 bases, and 4 bases had no gene match. The CDR3 runs to 14 residues. The CDR3 DNA reads TGTGCCAGCAGCTTCACAGGGGCTGGAAACACCATATATTTT. Translating it yields CASSFTGAGNTIYF.

This clone has just one count. The chain recombines TRBV7-3 with TRBJ2-1; D is undetermined. V lost 1 base and J lost 5, with 6 bases in between. CDR3 length: 13 residues. Germline lookup yields CDR1 SGHTA and CDR2 FQGTGA. CDR3 protein: CASSLSQNNEQFF. CDR3 bases: TGTGCCAGCAGCTTAAGTCAGAACAATGAGCAGTTCTTC.

This chain links TRBV7-8 with TRBJ1-2, with 10 bases lining up with TRBD1. The CDR3 is 17 residues long. J was trimmed by 0 bases and V by 4 bases; bases with no gene match: 8. Germline loops: CDR1 SGHVS, CDR2 FQNEAQ. The CDR3: CASSSGQGIGANYGYTF. CDR3 in DNA: TGTGCCAGCAGCTCGGGACAGGGGATCGGAGCTAACTATGGCTACACCTTC.

This chain joins TRBV12-3 or TRBV12-4 and TRBJ2-3; D is unclear. The CDR3 has 13 residues. Trimming removed 7 bases from V and 0 bases from J, with 8 bases in between. The CDR3 nucleotides read TGTGCCAGCACCCTGACTAGCACAGATACGCAGTATTTT. Its protein product is CASTLTSTDTQYF.

The rearrangement joins TRBV27 to TRBJ2-7; 8 bases match TRBD1. Looked up from germline, CDR1 is MNHEY and CDR2 is SMNVEV (reference sequence). After removal of 6 bases from V and 1 base from J, the junction contained 5 bases not matched to a gene. The CDR3 contains 14 residues. The CDR3 spells CASRQDRVSYEQYF. The DNA for the CDR3 is TGTGCCAGCAGACAGGACAGGGTGTCCTACGAGCAGTACTTC.